This T cell receptor beta chain was obtained from a study of OX40 agonist ivuxolimab in advanced cancers. On the study more broadly: Patients received intravenous ivuxolimab every 2 weeks at 0.01 to 10 mg/kg. Three partial responders included one hepatocellular carcinoma patient and two cutaneous melanoma patients. The study, taken as a whole, reports: On average, CD8+ T cells showed a greater number of expanded clones than CD4+.

Profiling relied on immunoSEQ multiplex PCR, and the TCRdb table lists in-frame clones only, not all of them. The sample consists of under 75,000 clones, about 90% of them appearing once. The CDR3 spans 14 residues. Germline V gene lookup returns CDR1 MNHEY and CDR2 SMNVEV (reference sequence). The V gene lost 5 bases and the J gene lost 9 bases, with 17 bases spanning the gap. Remarks on this clone: Its matching antigen is unknown.

This chain links TRBV27 with TRBJ1-5; weak D call: TRBD1 (5 bases). The TCR originated in an adult with an advanced solid tumor such as melanoma, head and neck, liver or kidney cancer. The sequenced sample was CD4+ or CD8+ T cells sorted from blood, obtained in a trial of the OX40 agonist ivuxolimab. CDR3 loop: CASSRVSKGWPQHF. Written as DNA, the CDR3 is TGTGCCAGCAGTCGGGTCTCGAAGGGGTGGCCCCAGCATTTT.